The 8 T cell receptor beta chains presented below share a single source sample, sequenced in a study of cytomegalovirus exposure and HLA in healthy donors. The study ran its PCR with 60 Vbeta and 13 Jbeta primers. Generated by immunoSEQ multiplex PCR, the TCRdb table keeps only in-frame clones and is missing some. The table includes about 110,000 clones, roughly an eighth detected once. Sequences were obtained from PBMCs. Receptors were obtained from a man in his forties in good health and CMV-seropositive.

This clone was counted between two and nine times. The chain has TRBV7-9 and TRBJ2-2; 9 nucleotides match TRBD1. From germline, CDR1 is SEHNR and CDR2 FQNEAQ (reference sequence). CDR3 length equals 15 residues. V dropped 4 bases and J dropped 5; count of bases not matched to a gene: 5. For the CDR3, the DNA is TGTGCCAGCAGCTCAGGACAGGGGTTGACCGGGGAGCTGTTTTTT. Protein: CASSSGQGLTGELFF.

This clone was seen only a few times. J is TRBJ1-3 and V is TRBV7-7; 8 bases match TRBD1. The germline CDR1 and CDR2 sequences are SSHAT and FNYEAQ (reference sequence). CDR3 length: 15 residues. The ends lost 3 bases at V and 1 base at J; junction bases unmatched: 2. The CDR3 DNA follows: TGTGCCAGCAGCTTGGACAGGGATTCTGGAAACACCATATATTTT. It is translated as CASSLDRDSGNTIYF. The whole variable domain, remainder taken from reference TRBV7-7 and TRBJ1-3, is GAGVSQSPRYKVTKRGQDVTLRCDPISSHATLYWYQQALGQGPEFLTYFNYEAQPDKSGLPSDRFSAERPEGSISTLTIQRTEQRDSAMYRCASSLDRDSGNTIYFGEGSWLTVV.

This clone was seen only once. The rearrangement uses TRBV30 and TRBJ2-7; the match to TRBD2 covers 15 bases. Germline CDR1 reads GTSNPN; CDR2 reads SVGIG (reference sequence). CDR3 length equals 21 residues. J gave up 1 base and V 8 bases, and 24 bases lay outside the gene matches. This chain's CDR3 is CAPEGGTGTSGRHLFSYEQYF. In DNA form, the CDR3 reads TGTGCCCCCGAAGGTGGGACAGGGACTAGCGGGAGGCACCTTTTTTCCTACGAGCAGTACTTC.

This clone was observed a handful of times. The rearrangement links TRBV7-9 to TRBJ2-5; 7 bases agree with TRBD1. This CDR3 region has 14 residues. Trimming cost V 5 bases and J 1 base; bases outside gene matches: 4. In germline, CDR1 is SEHNR, CDR2 FQNEAQ (reference sequence). CDR3 in amino acids: CASSLGTAQETQYF. For the CDR3, the DNA is TGTGCCAGCAGCCTTGGGACAGCCCAAGAGACCCAGTACTTC.

The rearrangement links TRBV13 to TRBJ2-7; TRBD1 matches 8 bases. Germline CDR1 reads PRHDT; CDR2 reads FYEKMQ (reference sequence). The CDR3 has 11 amino acids. Germline trimming cut 5 bases from V and 7 bases from J; bases unmatched to any gene: 1. The CDR3 reads CASSRDREQYF. Here the CDR3 DNA reads TGTGCCAGCAGCCGGGACAGGGAGCAGTACTTC.

This chain uses TRBV10-2 with TRBJ2-7, with a weak D call TRBD1 (6 bases). This CDR3 region has 11 residues. V lost 6 bases and J lost 6, with 9 bases in between. In germline, CDR1 is WSHSY, CDR2 SAAADI. CDR3 in DNA: TGCGCCAGCAGCTCGGACAGCGAGCAGTACTTC. Translated: CASSSDSEQYF.

In its sample, this clone was seen a few times. V is TRBV7-9 and J is TRBJ2-7, with 14 bases identical to TRBD2. The CDR3 consists of 16 residues. Germline lookup yields CDR1 SEHNR and CDR2 FQNEAQ (reference sequence). V trimming: 5 bases; J trimming: 3 bases; junction bases outside the gene matches: 6. In DNA form, the CDR3 reads TGTGCCAGCAGCCTAGGACTAGCGGGAGGTTTCTACGAGCAGTACTTC. It specifies CASSLGLAGGFYEQYF. The full variable domain, completed using reference TRBV7-9 and TRBJ2-7, is DTGVSQNPRHKITKRGQNVTFRCDPISEHNRLYWYRQTLGQGPEFLTYFQNEAQLEKSRLLSDRFSAERPKGSFSTLEIQRTEQGDSAMYLCASSLGLAGGFYEQYFGPGTRLTVT.

This clone turned up a few times. The rearrangement links TRBV27 to TRBJ2-7; D might be TRBD1 (6 bases). The germline CDR1 and CDR2 sequences are MNHEY and SMNVEV (reference sequence). The CDR3 is 16 amino acids. The V gene lost 3 bases and the J gene lost 4 bases, with 19 bases spanning the gap. The CDR3 DNA reads as TGTGCCAGCAGTTTTCTTTTTGACAGGTACCCTTACGAGCAGTACTTC. It yields the protein CASSFLFDRYPYEQYF.